This TCR beta chain was recorded in a study of CXCR3-negative and CXCR3-positive naive CD8 T cells. Overall study results and limits: More hydrophobic TRB CDR3s were found in CXCR3-positive naive cells than in CXCR3-negative naive cells. Sequencing showed both naive subsets with comparably high diversity, and memory CD8+ cells much lower. The authors found comparable surface CD5 between naive subsets and inferred TCR strength from TRB CDR3 properties.

The authors prepared UMI-labeled TRB cDNA libraries by 5' RACE. TCRdb derives one entry per CDR3 protein from the 5' RACE reads, leaving out DNA. In all, the sample yields 95,000 to 100,000 distinct CDR3 sequences. Comment on this clonotype: Its antigen remains unidentified.

Sequenced sample: naive CXCR3+ CD8+ T cells from blood. Subset defined: CD45RO-CCR7+CD27+CD95- naive CD8+ T cells expressing CXCR3 (TNR3+). This TCR derives from a human donor in good health. Some clones in this sample may be carry-over from other donors' samples.

The CDR3 is CASSDTKTGDSGANVLTF. The rearrangement links TRBV7-9 to TRBJ2-6; TCRdb selects TRBD1, and the lack of DNA leaves this call unchecked. Germline CDR1 reads SEHNR; CDR2 reads FQNEAQ (reference sequence). This CDR3 is 18 amino acids long.